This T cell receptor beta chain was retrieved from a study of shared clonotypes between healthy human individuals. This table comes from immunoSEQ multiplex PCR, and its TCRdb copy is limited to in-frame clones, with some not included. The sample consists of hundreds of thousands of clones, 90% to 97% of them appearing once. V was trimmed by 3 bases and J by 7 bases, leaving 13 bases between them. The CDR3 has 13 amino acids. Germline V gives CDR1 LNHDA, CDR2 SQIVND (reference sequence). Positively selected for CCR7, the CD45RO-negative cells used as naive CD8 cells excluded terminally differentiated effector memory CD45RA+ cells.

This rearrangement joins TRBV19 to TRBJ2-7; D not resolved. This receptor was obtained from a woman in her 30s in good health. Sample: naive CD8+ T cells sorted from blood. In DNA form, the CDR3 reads TGTGCCAGTAGTATCACCCCTTTAGTTGAGCAGTACTTC. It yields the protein CASSITPLVEQYF. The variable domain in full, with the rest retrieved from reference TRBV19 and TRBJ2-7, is DGGITQSPKYLFRKEGQNVTLSCEQNLNHDAMYWYRQDPGQGLRLIYYSQIVNDFQKGDIAEGYSVSREKKESFPLTVTSAQKNPTAFYLCASSITPLVEQYFGPGTRLTVT.